This T cell receptor (beta chain) appears in the sequencing data of a study of cytomegalovirus exposure and HLA in healthy donors. Study information: A prior study identified just under 120 million unique TCR beta sequences from 150 million to 200 million T cells.

Germline CDR1 and CDR2: SEHNR and FQNEAQ (reference sequence). The CDR3 consists of 16 residues. This clone was seen a single time. Its antigen remains unidentified. A read error may account for a junction end that differs from germline. Whole-study results and caveats: For presence/absence analyses, sequencing depth was assumed to be roughly uniform across donors. Later analysis identified several of the most significant clusters that appeared linked to common viral pathogens.

The PCR had 60 Vbeta and 13 Jbeta primers. Assay: immunoSEQ multiplex PCR; the TCRdb copy retains only in-frame clones and omits some. The sample includes about 130,000 clones, over 60% of them seen just once. The receptor was isolated from a male donor in good health and CMV-seropositive. The specimen was PBMCs. V usage is TRBV7-9 and J usage is TRBJ2-2, with D possibly matching TRBD1 (6 bases). CDR3 in DNA: TGTTCCAGCAGTGGGGCGGACAGATCCTACACCGGGGAGCTGTTTTTT. Its protein product is CSSSGADRSYTGELFF.